This is a list of T cell receptor beta chains from one sample in a study of control samples from healthy donors and cancer patients. Here immunoSEQ multiplex PCR was the method, and the copy in TCRdb shows in-frame clones only, minus some. The profile shows 100,000 to 150,000 clones, around 86% of them singletons. Input material: blood. Source of these receptors: a man in his forties or fifties in good health. The CDR3 runs from the conserved cysteine through the conserved F or W. A D gene is named only where the DNA matches it firmly. Not every row has a clone size; where given, it reads once, few, many or a size class.

CDR3aa,CDR3nt,d_gene,j_gene,abundance,v_gene
CASSYSNTYEQYF,TGTGCCAGCAGTTACTCGAACACCTACGAGCAGTACTTC,NA,TRBJ2-7,NA,TRBV6-5
CASGSGWDGRAVNTEAFF,TGTGCTAGCGGATCCGGCTGGGACGGGAGGGCAGTGAACACTGAAGCTTTCTTT,NA,TRBJ1-1,NA,TRBV12-5
CAISESPGGWTEAFF,TGTGCCATCAGTGAGTCGCCAGGGGGATGGACTGAAGCTTTCTTT,TRBD1,TRBJ1-1,NA,TRBV10-3
CASSVDKGFSGNTIYF,TGTGCCAGCAGCGTAGACAAGGGCTTCTCTGGAAACACCATATATTTT,NA,TRBJ1-3,once,TRBV9
CASSHRGSNTEAFF,TGTGCCAGCAGCCACAGGGGATCGAACACTGAAGCTTTCTTT,NA,TRBJ1-1,once,TRBV3-1/TRBV3-2
CASSIIAGGSYEQYF,TGTGCCAGCAGCATCATAGCGGGGGGCTCCTACGAGCAGTACTTC,TRBD2,TRBJ2-7,NA,TRBV7-9
CASSPQLGETQYF,TGCGCCAGCAGCCCCCAGCTGGGGGAGACCCAGTACTTC,NA,TRBJ2-5,NA,TRBV4-3
CASTPDREFDYGYTF,TGTGCCAGCACTCCGGACAGGGAATTTGACTATGGCTACACCTTC,TRBD1,TRBJ1-2,NA,TRBV11-3
CSARQGPNEKLFF,TGCAGCGCCAGACAGGGTCCTAATGAAAAACTGTTTTTT,TRBD1,TRBJ1-4,NA,TRBV29-1
CASSLLGTAYGYTF,TGTGCCAGCAGCTTATTGGGGACCGCCTATGGCTACACCTTC,NA,TRBJ1-2,NA,TRBV7-2
CASSSGQGGYNEQFF,TGCGCCAGCAGCTCGGGACAGGGAGGGTACAATGAGCAGTTCTTC,TRBD1,TRBJ2-1,NA,TRBV5-1
CASSPDRGYTYEQYF,TGTGCCAGCAGCCCGGACAGGGGATATACCTACGAGCAGTACTTC,TRBD1,TRBJ2-7,NA,TRBV6-5
CASSLEGRQSNYGYTF,TGTGCCAGCAGCTTAGAAGGACGGCAGTCTAACTATGGCTACACCTTC,NA,TRBJ1-2,NA,TRBV11-3
CASSAGTGAPYEQYF,TGTGCCAGCAGTGCCGGGACAGGGGCGCCCTACGAGCAGTACTTC,TRBD1,TRBJ2-7,NA,TRBV2
CASTPGEGYTDTQYF,TGTGCCAGCACTCCAGGGGAGGGGTACACAGATACGCAGTATTTT,NA,TRBJ2-3,NA,TRBV25-1
CASSFSGGGLYEQYF,TGTGCCAGCAGCTTTAGCGGGGGGGGGCTCTACGAGCAGTACTTC,TRBD2,TRBJ2-7,NA,TRBV7-8
CSARRGEAFF,TGCAGTGCTAGGCGTGGTGAAGCTTTCTTT,NA,TRBJ1-1,NA,TRBV20-1
CASSARQGGAFF,TGTGCCAGCAGCGCAAGACAGGGGGGGGCTTTCTTT,TRBD1,TRBJ1-1,few,TRBV11-3
CASSPGLNNEQFF,TGTGCCAGCAGCCCAGGACTAAACAATGAGCAGTTCTTC,NA,TRBJ2-1,NA,TRBV13
CAWSGQKGNQPQHF,TGTGCCTGGAGCGGACAGAAGGGCAATCAGCCCCAGCATTTT,NA,TRBJ1-5,NA,TRBV30